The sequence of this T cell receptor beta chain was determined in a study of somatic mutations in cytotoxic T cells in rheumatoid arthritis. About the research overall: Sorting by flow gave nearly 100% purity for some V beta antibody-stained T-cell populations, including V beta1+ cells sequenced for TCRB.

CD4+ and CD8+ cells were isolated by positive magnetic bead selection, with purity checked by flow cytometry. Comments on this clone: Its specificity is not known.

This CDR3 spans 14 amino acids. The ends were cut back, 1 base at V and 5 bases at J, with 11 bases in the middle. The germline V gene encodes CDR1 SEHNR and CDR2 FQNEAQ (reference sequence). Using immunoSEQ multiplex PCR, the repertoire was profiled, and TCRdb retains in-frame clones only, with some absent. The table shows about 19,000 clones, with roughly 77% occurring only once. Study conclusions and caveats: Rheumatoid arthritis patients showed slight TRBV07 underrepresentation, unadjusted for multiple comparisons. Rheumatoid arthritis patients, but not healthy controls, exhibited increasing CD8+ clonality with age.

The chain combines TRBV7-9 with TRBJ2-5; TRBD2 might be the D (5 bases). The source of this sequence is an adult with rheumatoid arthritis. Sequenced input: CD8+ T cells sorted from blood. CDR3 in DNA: TGTGCCAGCAGCTTAGAGCGTAGGAGGGAGACCCAGTACTTC. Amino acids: CASSLERRRETQYF. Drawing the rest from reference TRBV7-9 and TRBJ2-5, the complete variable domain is DTGVSQNPRHKITKRGQNVTFRCDPISEHNRLYWYRQTLGQGPEFLTYFQNEAQLEKSRLLSDRFSAERPKGSFSTLEIQRTEQGDSAMYLCASSLERRRETQYFGPGTRLLVL.